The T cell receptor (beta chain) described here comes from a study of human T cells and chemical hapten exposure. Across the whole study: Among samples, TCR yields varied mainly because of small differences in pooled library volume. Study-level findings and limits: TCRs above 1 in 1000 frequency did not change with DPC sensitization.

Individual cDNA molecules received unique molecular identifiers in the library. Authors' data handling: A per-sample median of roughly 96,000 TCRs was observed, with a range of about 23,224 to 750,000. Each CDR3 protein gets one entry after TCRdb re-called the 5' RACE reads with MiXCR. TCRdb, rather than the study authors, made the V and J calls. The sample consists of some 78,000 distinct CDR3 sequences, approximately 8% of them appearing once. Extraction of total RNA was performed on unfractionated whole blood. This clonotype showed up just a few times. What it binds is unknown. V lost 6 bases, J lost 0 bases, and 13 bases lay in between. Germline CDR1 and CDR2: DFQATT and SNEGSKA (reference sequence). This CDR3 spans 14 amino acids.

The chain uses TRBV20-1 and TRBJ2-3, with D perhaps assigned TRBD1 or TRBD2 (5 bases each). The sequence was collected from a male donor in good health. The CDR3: CSAPSRDSTDTQYF. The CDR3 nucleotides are TGCAGTGCCCCTTCCCGGGACAGCACAGATACGCAGTATTTT.